These 8 T cell receptor beta chains came from one sample sequenced in a study of technical replicates of blood from a handful of donors. Assay: immunoSEQ multiplex PCR; the TCRdb copy retains only in-frame clones and omits some. The sample records about 70,000 clones, roughly 94% being singletons. Sequences were obtained from T cells isolated from PBMCs. Source of these receptors: a human donor in good health.

The chain is built from TRBV7-9 and TRBJ2-5, with D possibly being TRBD2 (6 bases). This CDR3 has 16 amino acids. The V end was cut by 1 base, the J end by 3 bases, with 15 bases between. In germline, CDR1 is SEHNR, CDR2 FQNEAQ (reference sequence). The DNA for the CDR3 is TGTGCCAGCAGCTTAGTTACGGGAGTCACCGAAGAGACCCAGTACTTC. Translation gives CASSLVTGVTEETQYF. The full variable domain, rest sourced from reference TRBV7-9 and TRBJ2-5, is DTGVSQNPRHKITKRGQNVTFRCDPISEHNRLYWYRQTLGQGPEFLTYFQNEAQLEKSRLLSDRFSAERPKGSFSTLEIQRTEQGDSAMYLCASSLVTGVTEETQYFGPGTRLLVL.

This rearrangement joins TRBV7-6 to TRBJ2-1, with D perhaps TRBD1 (6 bases). Germline lookup yields CDR1 SGHVS and CDR2 FNYEAQ. The CDR3 length is 15 residues. V was trimmed by 3 bases and J by 7 bases, leaving 16 bases between them. The CDR3 bases are TGTGCCAGCAGCTTTCGGTCTGCAGGGGCGAATGAGCAGTTCTTC. Translated, it gives CASSFRSAGANEQFF.

Note on this clone: Other DNA sequences of this sample code for an identical CDR3. The chain employs TRBV5-1 and TRBJ1-1, with 8 bases lining up with TRBD1. V shed 0 bases and J 5 bases; nucleotides not matched to a gene: 3. Germline V CDR1 and CDR2: SGHRS, YFSETQ. This CDR3 has 14 amino acids. Written as DNA, the CDR3 is TGCGCCAGCAGCTTGGGGACAGGGATAACTGAAGCTTTCTTT. Translating gives CASSLGTGITEAFF.

The chain joins TRBV29-1 to TRBJ1-3; possible D gene TRBD1, 5 bases. The CDR3 has 14 residues. Trimming took off 4 bases at V and 3 bases at J, with 13 bases between the two ends. Germline V gives CDR1 SQVTM, CDR2 ANQGSEA. CDR3 loop: CSVVGGSIGNTIYF. CDR3 DNA sequence: TGCAGCGTTGTGGGGGGGAGCATTGGAAACACCATATATTTT.

CDR3 nucleotide sequence: TGTGCCTGGAGTCTAGCGGGGGGGTCGGAGCAGTTCTTC. This codes for CAWSLAGGSEQFF. The V call is TRBV30, the J call TRBJ2-1, with TRBD2 identical over 12 bases. V was pared by 2 bases and J by 10 bases, with 3 bases of the junction left unmatched. Per germline, CDR1 GTSNPN and CDR2 SVGIG (reference sequence). The CDR3 extends over 13 amino acids.

The chain uses TRBV6-6 and TRBJ2-2; TRBD1 might be the D (5 bases). V lost 6 bases and J 1 base, leaving 9 bases between the germline ends. Looked up from germline, CDR1 is MNHNY and CDR2 is SVGAGI (reference sequence). This CDR3 region has 14 residues. The CDR3 DNA follows: TGTGCCAGCAGCAAAAGGGGGAACACCGGGGAGCTGTTTTTT. Translated: CASSKRGNTGELFF.

This rearrangement joins TRBV30 to TRBJ1-4; 10 positions agree with TRBD1. V lost 5 bases and J lost 7; bases outside the gene matches: 7. Germline loops: CDR1 GTSNPN, CDR2 SVGIG (reference sequence). The CDR3 runs 14 residues. The CDR3 sequence is CAWDPGQGTEKLFF. CDR3 coding DNA: TGTGCCTGGGACCCGGGACAGGGGACTGAAAAACTGTTTTTT.

The genes are TRBV5-1 and TRBJ2-1, with TRBD2 identical over 10 bases. The trim removed 2 bases at V and 10 bases at J, leaving 9 bases unmatched. CDR1 SGHRS and CDR2 YFSETQ come from the germline V gene. This CDR3 comprises 15 residues. The CDR3: CASSFLAGATKEQFF. CDR3 in DNA: TGCGCCAGCAGCTTTCTAGCGGGGGCAACTAAAGAGCAGTTCTTC.